This note documents a single T cell receptor beta chain sequence. This record belongs to a study of blood T cell repertoires in COVID-19. Study details: The United States, Italy and Spain were the sources of the acute and convalescent COVID-19 samples.

TCRdb's table, derived via immunoSEQ multiplex PCR, lists solely in-frame clones and lacks some. The sample lists 500,000 to 600,000 clones, about 89% occurring once. V was shortened by 4 bases and J by 6 bases, with 13 bases between the two germline ends. Germline V gives CDR1 LGHDT, CDR2 YNNKEL (reference sequence). The CDR3 loop spans 14 amino acids. The Seattle patients, enrolled during active infection, were followed longitudinally. The receptor was derived from a woman in her 50s with COVID-19, enrolled during active disease. This sequence joins TRBV3-1 (or the pseudogene TRBV3-2) and TRBJ1-3; D remains unclear. Sequenced input: peripheral blood. The CDR3 region has the DNA TGTGCCAGCAGCCCCCATGGGAGCCAAAACACCATATATTTT. Its translation: CASSPHGSQNTIYF.